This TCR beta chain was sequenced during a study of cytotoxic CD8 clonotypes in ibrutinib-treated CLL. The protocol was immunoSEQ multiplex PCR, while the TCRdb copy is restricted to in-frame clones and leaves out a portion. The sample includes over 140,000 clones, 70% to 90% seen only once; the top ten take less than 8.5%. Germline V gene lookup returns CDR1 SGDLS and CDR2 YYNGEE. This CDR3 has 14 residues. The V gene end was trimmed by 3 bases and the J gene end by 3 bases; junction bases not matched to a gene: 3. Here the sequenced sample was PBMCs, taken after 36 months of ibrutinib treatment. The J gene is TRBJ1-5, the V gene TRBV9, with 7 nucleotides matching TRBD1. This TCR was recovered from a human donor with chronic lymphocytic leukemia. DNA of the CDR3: TGTGCCAGCAGCGGGACAGGTTCCAATCAGCCCCAGCATTTT. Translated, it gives CASSGTGSNQPQHF.